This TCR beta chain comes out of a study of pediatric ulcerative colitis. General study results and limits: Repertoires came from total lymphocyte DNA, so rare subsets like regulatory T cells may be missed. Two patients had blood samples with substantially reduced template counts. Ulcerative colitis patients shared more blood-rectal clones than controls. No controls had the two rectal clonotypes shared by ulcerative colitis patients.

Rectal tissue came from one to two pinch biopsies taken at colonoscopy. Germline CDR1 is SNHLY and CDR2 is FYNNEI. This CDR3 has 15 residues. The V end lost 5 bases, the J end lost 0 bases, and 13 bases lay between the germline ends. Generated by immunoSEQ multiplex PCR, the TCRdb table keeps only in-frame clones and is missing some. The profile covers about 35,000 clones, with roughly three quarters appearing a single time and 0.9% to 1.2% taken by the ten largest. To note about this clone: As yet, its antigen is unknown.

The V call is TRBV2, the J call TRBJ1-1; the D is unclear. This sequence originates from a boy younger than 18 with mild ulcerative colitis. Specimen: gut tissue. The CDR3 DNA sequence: TGTGCCAGCAGTCTTGGGTCGTTCATGAACACTGAAGCTTTCTTT. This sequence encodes CASSLGSFMNTEAFF.